The rows below give T cell receptor beta chains drawn from one sample of a study of blood T cells in healthy people across ages. One entry per CDR3 protein results from TCRdb running MiXCR on the 5' RACE reads. This table holds 850,000 to 1,000,000 distinct CDR3 sequences, 40% to 60% found once. The sample comprised blood. The receptor source for this set is a man aged 25 to 45 in good health. Each CDR3 is given with its conserved first and last residue. D genes are given only for firm matches. The size of a clone is reported for some rows only, either as once, few or many, or as a class for expanded clones.

NA	TRBV9	few	TRBJ2-3	CASSVRLGTDSGTQYF	TGTGCCAGCAGCGTAAGGTTAGGGACCGATAGCGGTACGCAGTATTTT
NA	TRBV29-1	NA	TRBJ2-7	CSVEDTSSEQYF	TGCAGCGTTGAAGATACGTCGTCCGAGCAGTACTTC
TRBD1	TRBV27	NA	TRBJ2-2	CASSFRIRTGSGGELFF	TGTGCCAGCAGCTTTCGTATACGGACAGGGAGTGGCGGGGAGCTGTTTTTT
NA	TRBV21-1	few	TRBJ1-2	CASSPRGRVNYGYTF	TGTGCCAGCAGCCCCAGGGGCAGGGTTAACTATGGCTACACCTTC
NA	TRBV7-2	NA	TRBJ2-1	CASSLVYQQSSYNEQFF	TGTGCCAGCAGCTTAGTATATCAGCAGAGCTCCTACAATGAGCAGTTCTTC
NA	TRBV20-1	NA	TRBJ2-7	CSAQVPHNLYEQYF	TGCAGTGCCCAGGTCCCGCACAACCTGTACGAGCAGTACTTC
TRBD1	TRBV4-1	NA	TRBJ1-6	CASSQGSPGTGSLSPLHF	TGCGCCAGCAGCCAAGGGTCCCCAGGGACAGGGTCGTTATCACCCCTCCACTTT
NA	TRBV28	few	TRBJ2-7	CASSLPTDDEQYF	TGTGCCAGCAGTTTACCGACAGACGACGAGCAGTACTTC
TRBD2	TRBV5-1	many	TRBJ2-1	CASNQAGGYTEQFF	TGCGCCAGCAACCAAGCGGGGGGGTACACTGAGCAGTTCTTC
TRBD1	TRBV20-1	NA	TRBJ1-2	CSAPPTGVGGYTF	TGCAGTGCTCCACCGACAGGGGTTGGTGGCTACACCTTC
NA	TRBV15	few	TRBJ2-7	CATSRDLGGVRYF	TGTGCCACCAGCAGAGATCTGGGAGGAGTTAGGTACTTC
TRBD2	TRBV20-1	NA	TRBJ2-5	CSASRPTSGAKAQYF	TGCAGTGCGAGCCGACCGACTAGCGGGGCCAAGGCCCAGTACTTC
NA	TRBV7-9	NA	TRBJ2-1	CASSLVRDQETQFF	TGTGCCAGCAGCTTAGTCAGAGATCAAGAGACCCAGTTCTTC
TRBD2	TRBV6-1	many	TRBJ2-1	CASTRSGEGNEQFF	TGTGCCAGCACCCGTAGCGGGGAAGGCAATGAGCAGTTCTTC
NA	TRBV2	NA	TRBJ2-7	CASRRLPDEQYF	TGTGCCAGCAGGCGACTGCCGGACGAGCAGTACTTC
TRBD2	TRBV20-1	NA	TRBJ2-3	CSAARTSGGASTDTQYF	TGCAGTGCAGCCCGGACTAGCGGGGGGGCAAGCACAGATACGCAGTATTTT
TRBD1	TRBV12-3/TRBV12-4	NA	TRBJ2-7	CASSQSGQGEYEQYF	TGTGCCAGCAGCCAGTCGGGACAGGGAGAATACGAGCAGTACTTC
NA	TRBV3-1	NA	TRBJ2-3	CASSSLDPDGLSTDTQYF	TGTGCCAGCAGTAGCTTGGACCCCGACGGCCTAAGCACAGATACGCAGTATTTT
TRBD1	TRBV10-2	NA	TRBJ2-3	CASSRQGTHSDTQYF	TGCGCCAGCAGTCGACAGGGAACACATTCAGATACGCAGTATTTT
NA	TRBV29-1	NA	TRBJ1-2	CSVREDRDGYTF	TGCAGCGTTAGGGAGGACAGAGACGGCTACACCTTC
NA	TRBV20-1	NA	TRBJ1-4	CSPSQGLTNEKLFF	TGCAGTCCGAGTCAGGGCTTAACTAATGAAAAACTGTTTTTT
TRBD1	TRBV12-3/TRBV12-4	NA	TRBJ2-5	CASSWDRRFQETQYF	TGTGCCAGCAGTTGGGACAGGAGATTCCAAGAGACCCAGTACTTC